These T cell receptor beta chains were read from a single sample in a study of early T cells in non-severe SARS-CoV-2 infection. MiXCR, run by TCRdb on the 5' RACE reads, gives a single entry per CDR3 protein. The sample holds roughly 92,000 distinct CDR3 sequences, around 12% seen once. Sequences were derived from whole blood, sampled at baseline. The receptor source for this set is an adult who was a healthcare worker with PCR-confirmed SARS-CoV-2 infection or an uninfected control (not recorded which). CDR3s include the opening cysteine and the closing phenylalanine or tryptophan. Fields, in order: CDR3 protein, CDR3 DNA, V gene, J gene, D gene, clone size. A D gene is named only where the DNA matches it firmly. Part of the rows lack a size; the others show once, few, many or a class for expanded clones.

CDR3aa: CASTNRGGTGELFF
CDR3nt: TGTGCCAGCACCAACCGAGGGGGTACCGGGGAGCTGTTTTTT
v_gene: TRBV7-9
j_gene: TRBJ2-2
d_gene: -
abundance: few

CDR3aa: CSARPRSGGVGNEQFF
CDR3nt: TGCAGTGCTAGGCCCCGGAGCGGGGGGGTAGGGAATGAGCAGTTCTTC
v_gene: TRBV20-1
j_gene: TRBJ2-1
d_gene: TRBD2
abundance: -

CDR3aa: CASSLGSGDGTDTQYF
CDR3nt: TGTGCCAGCAGCTTAGGTAGCGGGGATGGGACAGATACGCAGTATTTT
v_gene: TRBV7-6
j_gene: TRBJ2-3
d_gene: TRBD2
abundance: few

CDR3aa: CASSGGTSGTDTQYF
CDR3nt: TGCGCCAGCAGCGGTGGGACTAGCGGCACAGATACGCAGTATTTT
v_gene: TRBV5-1
j_gene: TRBJ2-3
d_gene: TRBD2
abundance: -

CDR3aa: CASRLTGDPFGQYF
CDR3nt: TGTGCCAGCAGGCTTACAGGGGACCCCTTTGGGCAGTACTTC
v_gene: TRBV12-3/TRBV12-4
j_gene: TRBJ2-7
d_gene: TRBD1
abundance: few

CDR3aa: CASSADRIIHQPQHF
CDR3nt: TGTGCCAGCAGTGCGGACAGGATTATACATCAGCCCCAGCATTTT
v_gene: TRBV6-6
j_gene: TRBJ1-5
d_gene: TRBD1
abundance: few

CDR3aa: CASRARGNEKLFF
CDR3nt: TGTGCCAGCAGGGCACGGGGAAATGAAAAACTGTTTTTT
v_gene: TRBV2
j_gene: TRBJ1-4
d_gene: -
abundance: few

CDR3aa: CASSLSSGSLLYEQYF
CDR3nt: TGTGCCAGCAGCCTCTCTAGCGGGAGCCTCCTCTACGAGCAGTACTTC
v_gene: TRBV7-6
j_gene: TRBJ2-7
d_gene: TRBD2
abundance: many

CDR3aa: CASSQTRGTYEQYF
CDR3nt: TGCGCCAGCAGTCAAACCAGGGGTACCTACGAGCAGTACTTC
v_gene: TRBV23-1
j_gene: TRBJ2-7
d_gene: -
abundance: -

CDR3aa: CSARAEGSNYGYTF
CDR3nt: TGCAGTGCTAGAGCCGAGGGATCTAACTATGGCTACACCTTC
v_gene: TRBV20-1
j_gene: TRBJ1-2
d_gene: -
abundance: few

CDR3aa: CASSQELRGGQETQYF
CDR3nt: TGTGCCAGCAGCCAAGAGTTACGGGGGGGACAAGAGACCCAGTACTTC
v_gene: TRBV4-2
j_gene: TRBJ2-5
d_gene: TRBD2
abundance: -

CDR3aa: CASSLAVGVTEAFF
CDR3nt: TGTGCCAGCAGCTTAGCGGTCGGGGTAACTGAAGCTTTCTTT
v_gene: TRBV7-9
j_gene: TRBJ1-1
d_gene: -
abundance: -

CDR3aa: CASSVTAGAGELFF
CDR3nt: TGCGCCAGCAGCGTGACAGCTGGTGCAGGGGAGCTGTTTTTT
v_gene: TRBV5-1
j_gene: TRBJ2-2
d_gene: -
abundance: -

CDR3aa: CASSFELAGGASEQFF
CDR3nt: TGTGCCAGCAGCTTTGAGTTAGCGGGAGGGGCGAGTGAGCAGTTCTTC
v_gene: TRBV7-8
j_gene: TRBJ2-1
d_gene: TRBD2
abundance: -

CDR3aa: CASSRRGLANSYNEQFF
CDR3nt: TGTGCCAGCAGCCGCCGAGGACTAGCTAACTCCTACAATGAGCAGTTCTTC
v_gene: TRBV3-1
j_gene: TRBJ2-1
d_gene: TRBD2
abundance: few

CDR3aa: CASSLTGDGQFF
CDR3nt: TGTGCCAGCAGTTTGACAGGGGACGGGCAGTTCTTC
v_gene: TRBV6-1
j_gene: TRBJ2-1
d_gene: TRBD1
abundance: many

CDR3aa: CAAQGLLPLHF
CDR3nt: TGTGCCGCGCAGGGGCTCTTGCCCCTCCACTTT
v_gene: TRBV6-1
j_gene: TRBJ1-6
d_gene: -
abundance: -

CDR3aa: CASSLGSSGTAGELFF
CDR3nt: TGTGCCAGCAGCTTAGGGTCTAGCGGGACCGCCGGGGAGCTGTTTTTT
v_gene: TRBV7-6
j_gene: TRBJ2-2
d_gene: TRBD2
abundance: few

CDR3aa: CASSLTESYEQYF
CDR3nt: TGTGCCAGCAGTTTGACCGAATCCTACGAGCAGTACTTC
v_gene: TRBV7-9
j_gene: TRBJ2-7
d_gene: -
abundance: -

CDR3aa: CSASGLAGGPGNYNEQFF
CDR3nt: TGCAGTGCTAGCGGACTAGCGGGGGGGCCAGGGAATTACAATGAGCAGTTCTTC
v_gene: TRBV20-1
j_gene: TRBJ2-1
d_gene: TRBD2
abundance: -

CDR3aa: CSARDPGSLSSYNSPLHF
CDR3nt: TGCAGTGCTAGAGATCCGGGCAGTCTTAGCTCCTATAATTCACCCCTCCACTTT
v_gene: TRBV20-1
j_gene: TRBJ1-6
d_gene: -
abundance: few

CDR3aa: CASSSSGTSGGTQYF
CDR3nt: TGTGCCAGCAGCTCCTCCGGGACTAGCGGAGGTACGCAGTATTTT
v_gene: TRBV11-1
j_gene: TRBJ2-3
d_gene: TRBD2
abundance: -

CDR3aa: CASSYSGGSGNTIYF
CDR3nt: TGTGCCAGCAGTTACTCGGGAGGTTCTGGAAACACCATATATTTT
v_gene: TRBV6-5
j_gene: TRBJ1-3
d_gene: -
abundance: few

CDR3aa: CASSQGIGSYEQYF
CDR3nt: TGTGCCAGCAGCCAAGGGATAGGGTCCTACGAGCAGTACTTC
v_gene: TRBV4-2
j_gene: TRBJ2-7
d_gene: -
abundance: few

CDR3aa: CASSVAEGWHTEAFF
CDR3nt: TGTGCCAGCAGCGTGGCGGAGGGGTGGCACACTGAAGCTTTCTTT
v_gene: TRBV5-5
j_gene: TRBJ1-1
d_gene: -
abundance: -

CDR3aa: CASSLRTGGGETQYF
CDR3nt: TGTGCCAGCAGTCTCCGGACAGGGGGTGGAGAGACCCAGTACTTC
v_gene: TRBV12-3/TRBV12-4
j_gene: TRBJ2-5
d_gene: TRBD1
abundance: few

CDR3aa: CASSQVGGPMNTEAFF
CDR3nt: TGCGCCAGCAGCCAAGTCGGGGGTCCTATGAACACTGAAGCTTTCTTT
v_gene: TRBV4-1
j_gene: TRBJ1-1
d_gene: -
abundance: few

CDR3aa: CASSGGLSKETQYF
CDR3nt: TGTGCCAGCAGTGGCGGGTTATCGAAAGAGACCCAGTACTTC
v_gene: TRBV6-1
j_gene: TRBJ2-5
d_gene: -
abundance: -

CDR3aa: CAWSEAGPIGELFF
CDR3nt: TGTGCCTGGAGTGAGGCAGGGCCGATCGGGGAGCTGTTTTTT
v_gene: TRBV30
j_gene: TRBJ2-2
d_gene: -
abundance: -

CDR3aa: CHILGDYNEQFF
CDR3nt: TGCCATATTTTAGGGGACTACAATGAGCAGTTCTTC
v_gene: TRBV20-1
j_gene: TRBJ2-1
d_gene: -
abundance: -

CDR3aa: CASSLKRGGPRAYNEQFF
CDR3nt: TGTGCCAGCAGTTTAAAGCGCGGGGGGCCCCGGGCCTACAATGAGCAGTTCTTC
v_gene: TRBV28
j_gene: TRBJ2-1
d_gene: TRBD2
abundance: many

CDR3aa: CSVVSGIQSHNEQFF
CDR3nt: TGCAGCGTTGTCAGCGGGATTCAGAGCCACAATGAGCAGTTCTTC
v_gene: TRBV29-1
j_gene: TRBJ2-1
d_gene: TRBD2
abundance: many

CDR3aa: CASSGGTQDYEQYF
CDR3nt: TGTGCCAGCAGTGGGGGGACACAAGACTACGAGCAGTACTTC
v_gene: TRBV6-1
j_gene: TRBJ2-7
d_gene: -
abundance: few

CDR3aa: CASSDLYEQYF
CDR3nt: TGTGCCAGCAGTGACCTCTACGAGCAGTACTTC
v_gene: TRBV25-1
j_gene: TRBJ2-7
d_gene: -
abundance: many

CDR3aa: CASLSGTGTTEAFF
CDR3nt: TGTGCCAGCTTGTCCGGGACAGGGACCACTGAAGCTTTCTTT
v_gene: TRBV18
j_gene: TRBJ1-1
d_gene: TRBD1
abundance: -

CDR3aa: CASSVTGQSGNQPQHF
CDR3nt: TGTGCCAGCAGCGTGACAGGGCAGAGTGGCAATCAGCCCCAGCATTTT
v_gene: TRBV5-6
j_gene: TRBJ1-5
d_gene: TRBD1
abundance: few

CDR3aa: CASSTGPNSPLHF
CDR3nt: TGTGCCAGCAGTACAGGGCCCAATTCACCCCTCCACTTT
v_gene: TRBV12-3/TRBV12-4
j_gene: TRBJ1-6
d_gene: -
abundance: -

CDR3aa: CSAWGGLTDTQYF
CDR3nt: TGCAGTGCTTGGGGCGGGCTCACAGATACGCAGTATTTT
v_gene: TRBV20-1
j_gene: TRBJ2-3
d_gene: -
abundance: few

CDR3aa: CASSHAGGLWGTQYF
CDR3nt: TGTGCCAGCAGCCATGCAGGGGGACTTTGGGGGACCCAGTACTTC
v_gene: TRBV14
j_gene: TRBJ2-5
d_gene: -
abundance: few

CDR3aa: CSVDSGRAGELFF
CDR3nt: TGCAGCGTTGACAGCGGGAGAGCCGGGGAGCTGTTTTTT
v_gene: TRBV29-1
j_gene: TRBJ2-2
d_gene: TRBD2
abundance: many

CDR3aa: CSAVMGPYNEQFF
CDR3nt: TGCAGTGCGGTAATGGGGCCCTACAATGAGCAGTTCTTC
v_gene: TRBV20-1
j_gene: TRBJ2-1
d_gene: -
abundance: -